Each of the 16 T cell receptor beta chains below was sequenced from the same sample in a study of blood T cell repertoires in COVID-19. TCRdb keeps only in-frame clones here, not all; method: immunoSEQ multiplex PCR. The table shows over 450,000 clones, with 70% to 90% occurring only once. Material for sequencing was peripheral blood. The source is a woman aged 50 to 60 with COVID-19, enrolled during active disease.

The rearrangement uses TRBV30 and TRBJ1-6; a possible D gene is TRBD1 (6 bases). The CDR3 is 13 residues long. V gave up 4 bases and J gave up 10 bases, with 14 bases separating them. Germline CDR1 is GTSNPN and CDR2 is SVGIG (reference sequence). The CDR3 DNA sequence: TGTGCCTGGAAGGAGGGGGGGAGCTCACCCCTCCACTTT. This encodes CAWKEGGSSPLHF.

This sequence joins TRBV30 and TRBJ2-5, with 12 bases fitting TRBD1. The CDR3 sequence is 15 residues long. Unmatched junction bases numbered 4, after V lost 0 bases and J lost 5 bases. Germline loops: CDR1 GTSNPN, CDR2 SVGIG (reference sequence). For the CDR3, the DNA is TGTGCCTGGAGTGTAGGGACAGGGGGCGCTGAGACCCAGTACTTC. Protein: CAWSVGTGGAETQYF. Drawing the rest from reference TRBV30 and TRBJ2-5, the complete variable domain is SQTIHQWPATLVQPVGSPLSLECTVEGTSNPNLYWYRQAAGRGLQLLFYSVGIGQISSEVPQNLSASRPQDRQFILSSKKLLLSDSGFYLCAWSVGTGGAETQYFGPGTRLLVL.

Here the CDR3 DNA reads TGTGCCGCCATAACCGGGACTGCCGAAAAACTGTTTTTT. The encoded protein is CAAITGTAEKLFF. The chain employs TRBV2 and TRBJ1-4; D may be TRBD1 (5 bases). The CDR3 covers 13 residues. Germline V gives CDR1 SNHLY, CDR2 FYNNEI. Between the trimmed V and J ends, which lost 11 bases and 8 bases, there was a span of 18 bases.

This clone was detected many times. The chain combines TRBV9 with TRBJ2-3; unclear D gene. The CDR3 covers 11 residues. The germline V gene encodes CDR1 SGDLS and CDR2 YYNGEE. The V end lost 4 bases, the J end lost 5 bases, and 5 bases lay between the germline ends. This CDR3 is CASSPGDTQYF. CDR3 DNA sequence: TGTGCCAGCAGCCCGGGAGATACGCAGTATTTT.

CDR3 nucleotides: TGTGCCAGCAGCGGGGGGCCAGGGAATGAGCAGTTCTTC. This gives the protein CASSGGPGNEQFF. The V call is TRBV27, the J call TRBJ2-1; tentative D call: TRBD2 (7 bases). Between the trimmed V and J ends, which lost 6 bases and 7 bases, there was a span of 13 bases. The CDR3 runs to 13 residues. Germline CDR1 MNHEY, CDR2 SMNVEV (reference sequence).

The chain employs TRBV12-5 and TRBJ2-7, with TRBD1 matching over 8 bases. The CDR3 runs 16 residues. CDR1 and CDR2 (germline): LGHNT, FRNRAP. V lost 0 bases and J lost 6; bases outside the gene matches: 10. The CDR3 sequence: CASGLVQGVGLREQYF. The CDR3 nucleotides are TGTGCTAGTGGTTTGGTACAGGGGGTTGGATTGCGCGAGCAGTACTTC.

A few counts support this clone. CDR3: CASSPSGTASEGQYF. CDR3 DNA sequence: TGTGCCAGCTCACCTTCCGGGACAGCCTCCGAGGGGCAGTACTTC. The V and J genes are TRBV18 and TRBJ2-7; 7 nucleotides agree with TRBD1. Germline CDR1 and CDR2: KGHSH and LQKENI. With V trimmed by 3 bases and J by 9 bases, 14 bases remained unmatched. The CDR3 extends over 15 amino acids.

CDR3 bases: TGTGCCAGCAGTAGGGACACTAGCAATCAGCCCCAGCATTTT. The encoded protein is CASSRDTSNQPQHF. The chain joins TRBV2 to TRBJ1-5; D possibly corresponds to TRBD1 (6 bases). The germline gives CDR1 SNHLY, CDR2 FYNNEI. The CDR3 length is 14 residues. V lost 5 bases to trimming and J lost 0 bases, with 8 bases between them.

V is TRBV4-1 and J is TRBJ2-1; tentatively, D is TRBD1 (6 bases). The CDR3 consists of 16 residues. The ends were cut back, 7 bases at V and 0 bases at J, with 16 bases in the middle. Germline V gene data show CDR1 as MGHRA and CDR2 as YSYEKL. The CDR3 here is CASTKVGQSSYNEQFF. The CDR3 nucleotides are TGCGCCAGCACCAAAGTCGGACAGAGCTCCTACAATGAGCAGTTCTTC.

This clone turned up a few times. The CDR3 DNA reads TGCAGTGCTAGTGGCGGCAATCAGCCCCAGCATTTT. Translating gives CSASGGNQPQHF. The rearrangement joins TRBV20-1 to TRBJ1-5; no firm D call. Germline-derived CDR1 and CDR2 are DFQATT and SNEGSKA (reference sequence). The CDR3 spans 12 residues. The germline V and J ends were trimmed by 3 bases and 2 bases, with 5 bases remaining between them.

This clone was found once. CDR3 sequence: CASSFQTSGGRDTQYF. CDR3 nucleotide sequence: TGTGCCAGCAGCTTCCAGACTAGCGGGGGGCGGGATACGCAGTATTTT. The V gene is TRBV5-5, the J gene TRBJ2-3, with TRBD2 identical over 13 bases. Unmatched junction bases numbered 6, after V lost 2 bases and J lost 6 bases. The germline V gene has CDR1 SGHKS and CDR2 YYEKEE (reference sequence). This CDR3 comprises 16 residues.

The gene calls are TRBV6-4 and TRBJ2-2, with no clear D. The ends were cut back, 2 bases at V and 7 bases at J, with 17 bases in the middle. Germline V gives CDR1 MRHNA, CDR2 SNTAGT. CDR3 length equals 16 residues. CDR3 in DNA: TGTGCCAGCAGTGACCCTCTTGCGCAGGCCATCGGGGAGCTGTTTTTT. It yields the protein CASSDPLAQAIGELFF.

The V call is TRBV6-5, the J call TRBJ2-7; 9 bases are a match to TRBD1. V lost 6 bases, J lost 6 bases, and 9 bases stayed unmatched. The germline V gene encodes CDR1 MNHEY and CDR2 SVGAGI. This CDR3 has 14 residues. CDR3 DNA: TGTGCCAGCAGGGTCCCCGGGACAGGGATCGAGCAGTACTTC. Protein: CASRVPGTGIEQYF.

V and J are TRBV24-1 and TRBJ2-7; the match to TRBD1 covers 8 bases. V gave up 4 bases and J gave up 5 bases; unmatched junction bases: 18. This CDR3 region has 18 residues. The germline CDR1 and CDR2 sequences are KGHDR and SFDVKD. The CDR3 DNA follows: TGTGCCACCAGTGACCCCTTCCCCAGGACAGGGATTTTGAACGAGCAGTACTTC. This sequence encodes CATSDPFPRTGILNEQYF.

A remark on this clone: This sample includes further DNA sequences coding for the same CDR3. The V and J genes are TRBV9 and TRBJ1-2; D not certain. The CDR3 is 13 amino acids. The V end lost 2 bases, the J end lost 2 bases, and 7 bases lay between the germline ends. Germline CDR1 and CDR2: SGDLS and YYNGEE. The CDR3 here is CASSVTGNYGYTF. The DNA of the CDR3 is TGTGCCAGCAGCGTGACCGGGAACTATGGCTACACCTTC.

This chain uses TRBV9 with TRBJ2-2; 7 nucleotides line up with TRBD1. The CDR3 sequence is 16 residues long. Germline values: CDR1 SGDLS, CDR2 YYNGEE. Losses at the gene ends were 4 bases for V and 0 bases for J; bases not matched to a gene: 6. CDR3 amino acids: CASSPRTGANTGELFF. DNA for the CDR3: TGTGCCAGCAGCCCCCGGACAGGAGCGAACACCGGGGAGCTGTTTTTT.